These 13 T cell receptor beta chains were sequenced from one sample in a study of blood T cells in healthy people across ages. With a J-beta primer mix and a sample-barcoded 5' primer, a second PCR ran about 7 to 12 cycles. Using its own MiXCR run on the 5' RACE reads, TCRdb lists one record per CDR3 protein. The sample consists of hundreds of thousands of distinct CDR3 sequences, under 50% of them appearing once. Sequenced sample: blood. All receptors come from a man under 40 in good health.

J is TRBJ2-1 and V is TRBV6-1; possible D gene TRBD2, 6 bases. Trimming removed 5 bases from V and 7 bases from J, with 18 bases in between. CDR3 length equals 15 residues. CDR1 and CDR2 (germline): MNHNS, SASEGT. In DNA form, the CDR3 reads TGTGCCAGCAGTAATAGCGTGGGGGGACTGAATGAGCAGTTCTTC. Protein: CASSNSVGGLNEQFF.

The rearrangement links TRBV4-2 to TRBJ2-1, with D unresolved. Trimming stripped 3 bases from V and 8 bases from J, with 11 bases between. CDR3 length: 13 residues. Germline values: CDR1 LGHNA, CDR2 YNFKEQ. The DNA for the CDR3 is TGTGCCAGCAGCCACGGACCCCCGGATGAGCAGTTCTTC. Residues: CASSHGPPDEQFF.

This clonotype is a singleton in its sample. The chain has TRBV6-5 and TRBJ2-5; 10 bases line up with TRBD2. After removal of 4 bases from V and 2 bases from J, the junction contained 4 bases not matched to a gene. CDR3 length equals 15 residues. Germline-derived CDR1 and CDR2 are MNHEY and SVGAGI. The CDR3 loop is CASSSPGLAQETQYF. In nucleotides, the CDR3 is TGTGCCAGCAGTTCCCCGGGACTAGCGCAAGAGACCCAGTACTTC.

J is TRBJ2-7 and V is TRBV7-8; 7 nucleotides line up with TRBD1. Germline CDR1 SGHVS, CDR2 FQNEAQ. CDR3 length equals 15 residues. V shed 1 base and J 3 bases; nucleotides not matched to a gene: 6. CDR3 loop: CASSLGTGSVYEQYF. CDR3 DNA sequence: TGTGCCAGCAGCTTAGGGACAGGTTCGGTCTACGAGCAGTACTTC.

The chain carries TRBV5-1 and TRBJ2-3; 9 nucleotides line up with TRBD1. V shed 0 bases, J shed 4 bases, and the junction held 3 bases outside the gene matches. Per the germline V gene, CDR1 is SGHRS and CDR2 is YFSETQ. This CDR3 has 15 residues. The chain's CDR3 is CASSLEGQGSDTQYF. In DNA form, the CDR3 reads TGCGCCAGCAGCTTGGAGGGACAGGGTTCAGATACGCAGTATTTT. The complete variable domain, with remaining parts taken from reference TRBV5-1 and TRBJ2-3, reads KAGVTQTPRYLIKTRGQQVTLSCSPISGHRSVSWYQQTPGQGLQFLFEYFSETQRNKGNFPGRFSGRQFSNSRSEMNVSTLELGDSALYLCASSLEGQGSDTQYFGPGTRLTVL.

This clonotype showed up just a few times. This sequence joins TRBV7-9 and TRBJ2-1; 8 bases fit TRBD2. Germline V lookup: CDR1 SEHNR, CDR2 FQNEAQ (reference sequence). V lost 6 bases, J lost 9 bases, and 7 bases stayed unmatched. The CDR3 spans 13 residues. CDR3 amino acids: CASSPGLEVEQFF. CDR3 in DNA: TGTGCCAGCAGTCCGGGACTAGAGGTTGAGCAGTTCTTC.

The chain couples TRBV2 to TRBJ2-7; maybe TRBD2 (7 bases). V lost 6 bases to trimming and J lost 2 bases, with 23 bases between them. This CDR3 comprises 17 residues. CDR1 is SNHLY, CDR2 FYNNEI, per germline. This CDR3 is CASSLGWGASGPYEQYF. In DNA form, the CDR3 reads TGTGCCAGCAGCCTAGGTTGGGGGGCTAGCGGTCCCTACGAGCAGTACTTC.

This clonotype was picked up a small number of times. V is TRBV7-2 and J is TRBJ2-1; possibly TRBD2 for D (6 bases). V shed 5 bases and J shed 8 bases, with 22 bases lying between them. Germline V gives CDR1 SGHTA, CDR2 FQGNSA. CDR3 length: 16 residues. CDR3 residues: CASSARTGLTNDEQFF. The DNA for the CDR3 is TGTGCCAGCAGCGCTCGGACGGGACTGACTAACGATGAGCAGTTCTTC.

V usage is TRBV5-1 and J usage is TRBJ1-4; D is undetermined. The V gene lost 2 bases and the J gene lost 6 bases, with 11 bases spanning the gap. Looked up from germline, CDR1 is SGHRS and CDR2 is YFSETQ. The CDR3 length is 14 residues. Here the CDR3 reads CASSFGPVDEKLFF. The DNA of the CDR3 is TGCGCCAGCAGCTTTGGACCAGTGGATGAAAAACTGTTTTTT.

The CDR3 bases are TGTGCCAGCAGTATCAGACAGTACGAGCAGTACTTC. As protein: CASSIRQYEQYF. The chain has TRBV6-4 and TRBJ2-5; maybe TRBD1 (5 bases). Matching the DNA end better, TRBJ2-7 makes the J call doubtful. The length of the CDR3 is 12 residues. CDR1 MRHNA and CDR2 SNTAGT come from the germline V gene.

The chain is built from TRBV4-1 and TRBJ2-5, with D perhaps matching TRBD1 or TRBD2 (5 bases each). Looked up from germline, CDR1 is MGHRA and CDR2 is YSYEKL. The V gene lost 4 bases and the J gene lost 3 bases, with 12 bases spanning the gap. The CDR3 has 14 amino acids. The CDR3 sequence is CASSLGTQKETQYF. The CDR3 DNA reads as TGCGCCAGCAGCCTAGGGACCCAGAAAGAGACCCAGTACTTC.

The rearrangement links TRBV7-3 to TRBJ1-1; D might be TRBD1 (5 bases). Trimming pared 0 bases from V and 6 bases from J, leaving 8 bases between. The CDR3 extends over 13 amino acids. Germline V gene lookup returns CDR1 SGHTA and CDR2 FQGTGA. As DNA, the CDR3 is TGTGCCAGCAGCTTAACGGCAGGGTCTGAAGCTTTCTTT. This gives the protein CASSLTAGSEAFF.

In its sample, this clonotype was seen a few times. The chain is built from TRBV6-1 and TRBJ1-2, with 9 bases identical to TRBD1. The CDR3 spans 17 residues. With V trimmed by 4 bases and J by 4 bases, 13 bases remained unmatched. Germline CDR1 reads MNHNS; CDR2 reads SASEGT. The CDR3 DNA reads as TGTGCCAGCAGTGCGCGCACCGGGACAGGGTCCTTCTATGGCTACACCTTC. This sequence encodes CASSARTGTGSFYGYTF.